What follows are 3 T cell receptor beta chains derived from one specimen sequenced in a study of T-cell memory formation after mild COVID-19. TCRdb recomputed calls from the 5' RACE reads with MiXCR, one row per CDR3 protein. The sample holds hundreds of thousands of distinct CDR3 sequences, 15% seen once. The source material was PBMCs or a T cell subset sorted from them (not recorded which). Receptor source: a man between 18 and 35 years old who had mild COVID-19 (a few samples of this study predate the infection). Cell type and time point are not known.

This clonotype occurred a few times. The rearrangement uses TRBV12-3 or TRBV12-4 and TRBJ1-4; a weak D match, TRBD1 (5 bases). The V and J ends lost 5 bases and 5 bases respectively, with 9 bases between them. There are 13 residues in the CDR3. CDR3 region: CASSGHRNEKLFF. The CDR3 DNA sequence: TGTGCCAGCAGTGGACACAGAAATGAAAAACTGTTTTTT.

There are a few counts of this clonotype. The rearrangement links TRBV29-1 to TRBJ2-2, with unresolved D. CDR1 and CDR2 (germline): SQVTM, ANQGSEA. The CDR3 spans 15 residues. The V and J ends lost 0 bases and 0 bases respectively, with 8 bases between them. CDR3 nucleotide sequence: TGCAGCGTTGAAGACCTAGACTCGAACACCGGGGAGCTGTTTTTT. Translated, it gives CSVEDLDSNTGELFF.

V gene TRBV2 combines with J gene TRBJ1-6; tentative D call: TRBD1 (5 bases). Looked up from germline, CDR1 is SNHLY and CDR2 is FYNNEI. V was clipped by 7 bases and J by 0 bases, with 13 bases between them. The CDR3 spans 16 residues. The DNA of the CDR3 is TGTGCCAGCAAAGGGGCTCAGGGCTCCTATAATTCACCCCTCCACTTT. Translated, it gives CASKGAQGSYNSPLHF.